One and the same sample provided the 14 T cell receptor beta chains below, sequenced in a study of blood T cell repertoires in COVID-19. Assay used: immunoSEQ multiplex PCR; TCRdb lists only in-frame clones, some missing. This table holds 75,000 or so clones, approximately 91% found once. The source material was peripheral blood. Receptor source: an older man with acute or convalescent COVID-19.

In nucleotides, the CDR3 is TGTGCCAGCAGCACCGAGGGGGGGGACACAGATACGCAGTATTTT. Translating it yields CASSTEGGDTDTQYF. This sequence joins TRBV11-2 and TRBJ2-3, with D tentatively TRBD2 (7 bases). Germline V gives CDR1 SGHAT, CDR2 FQNNGV. This CDR3 contains 15 residues. V was shortened by 5 bases and J by 2 bases, with 14 bases between the two germline ends.

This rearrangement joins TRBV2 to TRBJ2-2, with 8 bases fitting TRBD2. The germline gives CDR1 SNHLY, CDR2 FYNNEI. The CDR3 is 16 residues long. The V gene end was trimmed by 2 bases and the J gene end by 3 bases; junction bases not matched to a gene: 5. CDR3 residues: CASSETGRADTGELFF. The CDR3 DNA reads TGTGCCAGCAGTGAAACCGGGAGGGCCGACACCGGGGAGCTGTTTTTT.

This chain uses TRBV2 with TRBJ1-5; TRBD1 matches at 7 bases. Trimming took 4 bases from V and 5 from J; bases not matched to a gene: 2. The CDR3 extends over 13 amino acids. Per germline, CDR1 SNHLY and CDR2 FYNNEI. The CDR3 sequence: CASSVQGDQPQHF. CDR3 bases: TGTGCCAGCAGTGTTCAGGGGGATCAGCCCCAGCATTTT. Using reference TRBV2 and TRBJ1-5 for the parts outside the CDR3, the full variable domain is EPEVTQTPSHQVTQMGQEVILRCVPISNHLYFYWYRQILGQKVEFLVSFYNNEISEKSEIFDDQFSVERPDGSNFTLKIRSTKLEDSAMYFCASSVQGDQPQHFGDGTRLSIL.

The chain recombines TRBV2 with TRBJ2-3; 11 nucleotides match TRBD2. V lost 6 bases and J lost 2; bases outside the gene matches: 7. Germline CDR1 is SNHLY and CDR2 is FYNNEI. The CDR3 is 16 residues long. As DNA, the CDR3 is TGTGCCAGCAGGAGGGGACTAGCGGCAAACACAGATACGCAGTATTTT. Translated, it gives CASRRGLAANTDTQYF.

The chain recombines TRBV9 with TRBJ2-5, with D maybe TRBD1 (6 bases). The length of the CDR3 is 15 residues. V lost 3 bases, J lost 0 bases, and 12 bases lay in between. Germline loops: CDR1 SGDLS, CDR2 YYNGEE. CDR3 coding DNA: TGTGCCAGCAGCGAACAGGGTCTGTACCAAGAGACCCAGTACTTC. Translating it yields CASSEQGLYQETQYF.

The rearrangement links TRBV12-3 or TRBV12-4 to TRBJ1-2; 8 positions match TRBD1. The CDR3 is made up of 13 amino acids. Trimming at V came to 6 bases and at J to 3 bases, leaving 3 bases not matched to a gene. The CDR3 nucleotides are TGTGCCAGCAGGTCAGGGGGCGACTATGGCTACACCTTC. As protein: CASRSGGDYGYTF.

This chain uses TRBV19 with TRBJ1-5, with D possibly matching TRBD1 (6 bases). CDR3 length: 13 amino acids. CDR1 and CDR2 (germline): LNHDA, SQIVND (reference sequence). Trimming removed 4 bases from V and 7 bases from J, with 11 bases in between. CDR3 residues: CASSKAGAQPQHF. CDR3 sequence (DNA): TGTGCCAGTAGTAAGGCAGGGGCCCAGCCCCAGCATTTT.

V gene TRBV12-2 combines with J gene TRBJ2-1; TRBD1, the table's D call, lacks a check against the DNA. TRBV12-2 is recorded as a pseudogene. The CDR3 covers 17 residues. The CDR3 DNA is TGTGCAAGTCGCCTCAACTACCGGGACAGGGGGTACAATGAGCAGTTCTTC. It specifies CASRLNYRDRGYNEQFF.

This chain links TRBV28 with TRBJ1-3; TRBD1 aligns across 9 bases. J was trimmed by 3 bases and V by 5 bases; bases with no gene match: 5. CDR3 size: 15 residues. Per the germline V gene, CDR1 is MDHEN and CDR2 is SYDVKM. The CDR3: CASSDRGSIGNTIYF. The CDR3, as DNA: TGTGCCAGCAGTGACAGGGGGTCCATTGGAAACACCATATATTTT.

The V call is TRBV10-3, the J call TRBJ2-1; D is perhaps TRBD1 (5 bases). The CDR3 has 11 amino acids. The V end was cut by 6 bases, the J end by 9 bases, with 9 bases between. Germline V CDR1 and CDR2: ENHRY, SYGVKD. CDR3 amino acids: CAIRSGSEQFF. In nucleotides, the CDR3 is TGTGCCATCAGGTCAGGGTCTGAGCAGTTCTTC.

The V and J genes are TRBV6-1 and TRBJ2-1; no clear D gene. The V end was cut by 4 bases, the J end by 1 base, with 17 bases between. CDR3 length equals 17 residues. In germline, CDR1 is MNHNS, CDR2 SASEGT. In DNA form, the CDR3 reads TGTGCCAGCAGTGGTGGGTTGGAGAGCCTTTCCTACAATGAGCAGTTCTTC. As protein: CASSGGLESLSYNEQFF.

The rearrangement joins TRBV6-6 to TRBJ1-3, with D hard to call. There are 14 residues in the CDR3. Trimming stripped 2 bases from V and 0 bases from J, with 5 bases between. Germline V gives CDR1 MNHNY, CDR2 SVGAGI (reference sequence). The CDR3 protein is CASSYQFSGNTIYF. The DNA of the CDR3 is TGTGCCAGCAGTTACCAGTTCTCTGGAAACACCATATATTTT.

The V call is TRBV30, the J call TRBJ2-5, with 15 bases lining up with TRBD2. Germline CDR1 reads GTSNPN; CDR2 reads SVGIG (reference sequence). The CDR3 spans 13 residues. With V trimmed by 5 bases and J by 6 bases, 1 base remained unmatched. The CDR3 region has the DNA TGTGCCTGGGGACTAGCGGGGGGGAAGACCCAGTACTTC. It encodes CAWGLAGGKTQYF.

CDR3 region: CASSSQGEGTNQPQHF. The DNA for the CDR3 is TGTGCCAGCTCATCTCAGGGGGAAGGCACGAATCAGCCCCAGCATTTT. V and J are TRBV18 and TRBJ1-5, with 7 bases identical to TRBD1. This CDR3 contains 16 residues. Trimming at V came to 5 bases and at J to 4 bases, leaving 11 bases not matched to a gene. The germline gives CDR1 KGHSH, CDR2 LQKENI.